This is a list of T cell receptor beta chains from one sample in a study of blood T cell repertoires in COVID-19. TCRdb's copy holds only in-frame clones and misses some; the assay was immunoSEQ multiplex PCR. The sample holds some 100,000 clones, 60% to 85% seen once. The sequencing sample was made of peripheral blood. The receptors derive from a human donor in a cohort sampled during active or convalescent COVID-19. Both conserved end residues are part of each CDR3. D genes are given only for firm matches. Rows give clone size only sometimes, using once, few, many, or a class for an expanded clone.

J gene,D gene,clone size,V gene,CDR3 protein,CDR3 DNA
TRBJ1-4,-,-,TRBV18,CASSRIPSGGVGEKLFF,TGTGCCAGCTCACGTATTCCATCGGGAGGGGTCGGAGAAAAACTGTTTTTT
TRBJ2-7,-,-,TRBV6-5,CASSATRGPYEQYF,TGTGCCAGCAGCGCGACCAGGGGTCCCTACGAGCAGTACTTC
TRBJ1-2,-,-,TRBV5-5,CASSLEVQGSGYTF,TGTGCCAGCAGCTTGGAGGTACAGGGTTCTGGCTACACCTTC
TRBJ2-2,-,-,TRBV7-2,CASSLYLGLDTGELFF,TGTGCCAGCAGCTTGTACTTGGGGCTGGACACCGGGGAGCTGTTTTTT
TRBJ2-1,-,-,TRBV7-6,CASSLERRNPYNEQFF,TGTGCCAGCAGCTTGGAGAGGAGAAACCCCTACAATGAGCAGTTCTTC
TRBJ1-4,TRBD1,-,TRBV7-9,CASSLEGGQNEKLFF,TGTGCCAGCAGCTTAGAGGGGGGACAGAATGAAAAACTGTTTTTT
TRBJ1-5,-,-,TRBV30,CAWSVGATGNQPQHF,TGTGCCTGGAGTGTTGGGGCAACGGGTAATCAGCCCCAGCATTTT
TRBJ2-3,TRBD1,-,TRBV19,CASNPTGATDTQYF,TGTGCCAGTAACCCGACAGGGGCCACAGATACGCAGTATTTT
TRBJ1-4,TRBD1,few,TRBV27,CASSTTGAYGNEKLFF,TGTGCCAGCAGTACGACAGGGGCCTACGGTAATGAAAAACTGTTTTTT
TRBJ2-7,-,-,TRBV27,CASSSYDGHYEQYF,TGTGCCAGCAGTTCCTATGACGGACACTACGAGCAGTACTTC
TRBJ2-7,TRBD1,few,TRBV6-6,CASSYGTGSSYEQYF,TGTGCCAGCAGTTACGGGACAGGGAGCTCCTACGAGCAGTACTTC
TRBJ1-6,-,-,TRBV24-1,CATSFLPEEGNSPLHF,TGTGCCACCAGTTTCCTGCCTGAGGAAGGAAATTCACCCCTCCACTTT
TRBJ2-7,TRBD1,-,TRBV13,CASSLENRQGAREQYF,TGTGCCAGCAGCTTAGAAAACCGACAGGGGGCAAGGGAGCAGTACTTC
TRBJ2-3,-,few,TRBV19,CASKALPGVGTDTQYF,TGTGCCAGTAAGGCACTTCCGGGGGTCGGAACAGATACGCAGTATTTT
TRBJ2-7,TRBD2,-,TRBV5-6,CASSLAGVSGGLYEQYF,TGTGCCAGCAGCTTGGCCGGGGTTAGCGGGGGGCTCTACGAGCAGTACTTC
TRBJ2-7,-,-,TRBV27,CASGLREQYF,TGTGCCTCAGGGCTACGAGAGCAGTACTTC
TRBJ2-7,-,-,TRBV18,CASSQSGTHSYEQYF,TGTGCCAGCTCACAGTCGGGGACTCATTCCTACGAGCAGTACTTC
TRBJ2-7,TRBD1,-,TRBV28,CASSHPSGGKFHEQYF,TGTGCCAGCAGTCACCCCTCAGGGGGCAAATTCCACGAGCAGTACTTC
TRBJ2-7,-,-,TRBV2,CASATGEYEQYF,TGTGCCAGCGCCACCGGGGAATACGAGCAGTACTTC
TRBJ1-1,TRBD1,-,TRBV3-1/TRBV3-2,CASSGTAGAFF,TGTGCCAGCAGCGGGACAGCGGGAGCTTTCTTT
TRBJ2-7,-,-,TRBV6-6,CASSYSHTFYEQYF,TGTGCCAGCAGTTACTCCCACACGTTCTACGAGCAGTACTTC
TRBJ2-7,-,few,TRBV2,CASSEVRGTQGEQYF,TGTGCCAGCAGTGAAGTCCGGGGAACCCAGGGGGAGCAGTACTTC
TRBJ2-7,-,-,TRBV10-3,CAISGALAGANYEQYF,TGTGCCATCAGTGGAGCCCTAGCAGGGGCGAACTACGAGCAGTACTTC
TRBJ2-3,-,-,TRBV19,CASSISPHSRTDTQYF,TGTGCCAGTAGTATATCCCCCCACTCTAGGACAGATACGCAGTATTTT
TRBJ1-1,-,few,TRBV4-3,CASSQPKGRGTEAFF,TGCGCCAGCAGCCAACCCAAGGGGCGAGGAACTGAAGCTTTCTTT
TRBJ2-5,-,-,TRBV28,CASRTLGQKETQYF,TGTGCCAGCAGAACCCTTGGACAGAAAGAGACCCAGTACTTC
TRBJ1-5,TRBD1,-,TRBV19,CASSIDLRQGYSNQPQHF,TGTGCCAGTAGTATAGATCTTAGACAGGGCTATAGCAATCAGCCCCAGCATTTT
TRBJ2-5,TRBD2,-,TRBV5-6,CASSLGLAGGQGLTQYF,TGTGCCAGCAGCTTGGGTCTAGCGGGGGGGCAGGGGTTGACCCAGTACTTC
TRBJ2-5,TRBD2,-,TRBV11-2,CASSLDYYGAGRGETQYF,TGTGCCAGCAGCTTAGATTATTATGGGGCGGGGAGGGGAGAGACCCAGTACTTC
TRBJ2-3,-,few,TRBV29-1,CSAGGQSSTDTQYF,TGCAGCGCCGGGGGACAGTCTAGCACAGATACGCAGTATTTT
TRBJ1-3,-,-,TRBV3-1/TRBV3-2,CASSRRGSGNTIYF,TGTGCCAGCAGTCGCAGGGGATCTGGAAACACCATATATTTT
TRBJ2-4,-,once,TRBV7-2,CASSPYTAKNIQYF,TGTGCCAGCAGCCCCTATACGGCCAAAAACATTCAGTACTTC